A selection of T cell receptor beta chains follows, all from one sample in a study. Using its own MiXCR run on the RT-PCR reads, TCRdb lists one record per CDR3 protein. The data contain 550,000 to 750,000 distinct CDR3 sequences, 13% to 15% of them singletons. The material sequenced was memory CD4+ T cells from blood. These receptors were taken from a female donor in good health, serving as a healthy control. CDR3s include the opening cysteine and the closing phenylalanine or tryptophan. D genes are given only for firm matches. A row's size may be missing; if present it is once, few, many or a size class.

>.|few|TRBV6-1|TRBJ2-7
CASSDPWQKGYEQYF
TGTGCCAGCAGTGACCCCTGGCAGAAAGGGTACGAGCAGTACTTC
>TRBD2|.|TRBV15|TRBJ2-3
CATSRGGGGRTSDTQYF
TGTGCCACCAGCAGAGGGGGCGGGGGACGGACTTCGGATACGCAGTATTTT
>TRBD1|.|TRBV15|TRBJ2-7
CATSRRQGDIYEQYF
TGTGCCACCAGCAGAAGACAGGGGGATATCTACGAGCAGTACTTC
>.|few|TRBV5-6|TRBJ2-1
CASSLGIATYNEQFF
TGTGCCAGCAGCTTGGGGATAGCTACTTACAATGAGCAGTTCTTC
>.|few|TRBV20-1|TRBJ2-7
CSAWNTGLGDYEQYF
TGCAGTGCTTGGAATACAGGGTTGGGAGACTACGAGCAGTACTTC
>.|many|TRBV7-2|TRBJ2-1
CASSSSGLRAFF
TGTGCCAGCAGCTCATCAGGTCTACGGGCGTTCTTC
>TRBD1|.|TRBV7-9|TRBJ2-5
CASSSTQGAVETQYF
TGTGCCAGCAGCTCGACGCAGGGGGCTGTGGAGACCCAGTACTTC
>.|many|TRBV6-5|TRBJ1-3
CASSYSGFGSSGNTIYF
TGTGCCAGCAGTTACAGTGGTTTCGGGAGCTCTGGAAACACCATATATTTT
>TRBD1|many|TRBV27|TRBJ2-7
CASSLSAVDRATEQYF
TGTGCCAGCAGTTTATCCGCCGTGGACAGGGCGACCGAGCAGTACTTC
>TRBD2|many|TRBV20-1|TRBJ2-7
CSASAGLALSSYEQYF
TGCAGTGCTAGCGCTGGACTAGCCCTAAGCTCCTACGAGCAGTACTTC
>.|few|TRBV20-1|TRBJ1-4
CSARVVRADPTNEKLFF
TGCAGTGCTAGAGTGGTGAGGGCAGACCCAACTAATGAAAAACTGTTTTTT
>.|many|TRBV5-1|TRBJ2-2
CASSLRGPNTGELFF
TGCGCCAGCAGCTTGCGGGGACCAAACACCGGGGAGCTGTTTTTT
>TRBD2|few|TRBV5-1|TRBJ2-2
CASSLGTSGSAGELFF
TGCGCCAGCAGCTTGGGGACTAGCGGGAGTGCCGGGGAGCTGTTTTTT
>TRBD2|few|TRBV6-2/TRBV6-3|TRBJ2-1
CASSSRTSDYNEQFF
TGTGCCAGCAGTTCGAGGACTAGCGACTACAATGAGCAGTTCTTC
>.|few|TRBV5-6|TRBJ2-7
CASSLEVGSWEQYF
TGTGCCAGCAGCTTGGAAGTCGGGAGTTGGGAGCAGTACTTC
>.|.|TRBV5-1|TRBJ2-5
CASSLTPESKETQYF
TGCGCCAGCAGCCTCACTCCGGAATCAAAAGAGACCCAGTACTTC
>.|many|TRBV7-8|TRBJ1-1
CASSFSGTLNTEAFF
TGTGCCAGCAGCTTTAGCGGGACGCTGAACACTGAAGCTTTCTTT
>.|few|TRBV9|TRBJ2-1
CASSKAPGMGGLGNEQFF
TGTGCCAGCAGCAAAGCGCCGGGGATGGGGGGGCTCGGTAATGAGCAGTTCTTC
>.|once|TRBV28|TRBJ2-6
CAIKGGSAGANVLTF
TGTGCCATCAAGGGGGGGAGCGCTGGGGCCAACGTCCTGACTTTC
>TRBD2|few|TRBV4-1|TRBJ2-3
CASSPAGGSGGIDTQYF
TGCGCCAGCAGCCCGGCAGGGGGTAGCGGGGGCATCGATACGCAGTATTTT
>.|few|TRBV27|TRBJ1-1
CASSFLFQSMNTEAFF
TGTGCCAGCAGTTTCCTCTTTCAGTCCATGAACACTGAAGCTTTCTTT
>.|once|TRBV6-2/TRBV6-3|TRBJ1-5
CASSPRNNQPQHF
TGTGCCAGCAGTCCCAGGAATAATCAGCCCCAGCATTTT
>.|.|TRBV7-6|TRBJ2-1
CASSSAGTSYNEQFF
TGTGCCAGCAGCTCGGCCGGGACTTCCTACAATGAGCAGTTCTTC
>TRBD1|few|TRBV12-3/TRBV12-4|TRBJ1-3
CASREGQGGNTIYF
TGTGCCAGCAGGGAGGGACAGGGGGGAAACACCATATATTTT
>.|.|TRBV15|TRBJ1-1
CATSRLMNTEAFF
TGTGCCACCAGCAGACTAATGAACACTGAAGCTTTCTTT
>.|few|TRBV5-1|TRBJ1-2
CATRTTESNYGYTF
TGCGCCACCAGAACGACAGAGTCTAACTATGGCTACACCTTC
>.|many|TRBV27|TRBJ1-2
CASAPGTPQLGYGYTF
TGTGCCAGCGCCCCCGGGACGCCCCAGCTAGGCTATGGCTACACCTTC
>TRBD2|many|TRBV18|TRBJ2-1
CASSTRTSGRDNEQFF
TGTGCCAGCTCAACTCGGACTAGCGGGAGGGACAATGAGCAGTTCTTC
>.|.|TRBV21-1|TRBJ2-5
CASSKAILFGLAETQYF
TGTGCCAGCAGCAAAGCCATCCTTTTTGGACTAGCGGAGACCCAGTACTTC
>.|.|TRBV30|TRBJ2-4
CAWSGSRGAKNIQYF
TGTGCCTGGAGTGGATCCAGGGGTGCCAAGAACATTCAGTACTTC
>TRBD1|many|TRBV27|TRBJ1-1
CASSPLGTGGTEAFF
TGTGCCAGCAGTCCTCTCGGGACAGGGGGCACTGAAGCTTTCTTT
>.|.|TRBV9|TRBJ1-4
CASSVDPYTNEKLFF
TGTGCCAGCAGCGTTGACCCCTACACTAATGAAAAACTGTTTTTT
>.|few|TRBV12-3/TRBV12-4|TRBJ2-2
CASSLDAREDTGELFF
TGTGCCAGCAGTTTAGACGCCAGGGAAGACACCGGGGAGCTGTTTTTT
>TRBD2|many|TRBV9|TRBJ2-7
CASSVGPGGYEQYF
TGTGCCAGCAGCGTAGGCCCGGGAGGTTACGAGCAGTACTTC
>TRBD2|.|TRBV6-6|TRBJ2-7
CASSVKPGLAGGSYEQYF
TGTGCCAGCAGTGTCAAACCGGGACTAGCGGGAGGTTCCTACGAGCAGTACTTC
>TRBD2|many|TRBV7-3|TRBJ2-1
CASSPPGQAGGFNEQFF
TGTGCCAGCAGCCCCCCTGGTCAAGCGGGGGGATTCAATGAGCAGTTCTTC
>TRBD1|.|TRBV28|TRBJ1-2
CASSFQGAVGYTF
TGTGCCAGCAGTTTTCAGGGGGCGGTGGGCTACACCTTC
>.|.|TRBV11-2|TRBJ2-2
CASSLTGSAGFAGELFF
TGTGCCAGCAGCCTTACAGGGTCCGCGGGTTTCGCCGGGGAGCTGTTTTTT
>TRBD1|many|TRBV7-2|TRBJ1-1
CASSFTGTGNTEAFF
TGTGCCAGCAGCTTCACCGGGACAGGGAACACTGAAGCTTTCTTT
>TRBD2|many|TRBV5-6|TRBJ2-3
CASSSLLAGVTDTQYF
TGTGCCAGCAGCTCGCTACTAGCGGGAGTTACAGATACGCAGTATTTT
>.|.|TRBV12-3/TRBV12-4|TRBJ1-1
CASSFASGPREAFF
TGTGCCAGCAGTTTCGCTTCGGGCCCCCGTGAAGCTTTCTTT
>.|.|TRBV6-1|TRBJ2-6
CASSLVQGLFGANVLTF
TGTGCCAGCAGCCTTGTACAGGGCCTTTTTGGGGCCAACGTCCTGACTTTC
>.|.|TRBV20-1|TRBJ1-2
CSAPTPPTLNYGYTF
TGCAGTGCCCCTACCCCCCCTACACTAAACTATGGCTACACCTTC
>.|few|TRBV5-1|TRBJ1-4
CASSQPDSFNEKLFF
TGCGCCAGCAGCCAACCGGACAGTTTTAATGAAAAACTGTTTTTT
>TRBD2|.|TRBV20-1|TRBJ2-1
CSAAGGNNEQFF
TGCAGCGCCGCGGGGGGCAACAATGAGCAGTTCTTC
>.|.|TRBV24-1|TRBJ2-3
CATSDHTDTQYF
TGTGCCACCAGTGACCACACAGATACGCAGTATTTT
>TRBD1|.|TRBV4-2|TRBJ2-5
CASSRNRGEETQYF
TGTGCCAGCAGCCGTAACAGGGGAGAGGAGACCCAGTACTTC
>TRBD2|many|TRBV6-5|TRBJ2-7
CASSYGFSGTEQYF
TGTGCCAGCAGTTACGGTTTTAGCGGGACCGAGCAGTACTTC